A single T cell receptor (beta chain) is shown here with its context. The data stem from a study of shared clonotypes between healthy human individuals. V was cut by 5 bases and J by 3 bases, with 8 bases left in between. CDR1 is MNHEY, CDR2 SMNVEV, per germline (reference sequence). The CDR3 has 13 residues. The repertoire was sequenced with immunoSEQ multiplex PCR; TCRdb's copy has only in-frame clones and lacks some. The sample includes about 690,000 clones, 90% of them seen just once. The J gene is TRBJ1-5, the V gene TRBV27; TRBD1 is a possible D gene (5 bases). This TCR derives from a young man in good health. Some clones in this sample may be carry-over from other donors' samples. The sequencing sample was made of memory CD8+ T cells from PBMCs. Subset indicated: CD45RO+ cells pooled with CCR7-negative TemRA cells. CDR3: CASSLGPNQPQHF. For the CDR3, the DNA is TGTGCCAGCAGTCTGGGACCCAATCAGCCCCAGCATTTT.